This T cell receptor beta chain emerged from a study of CD8 T cells in Susac syndrome. TCR beta from blood CD8+ and CD4+ T cells was sequenced. TEMRA cells were FACS-enriched, and CD8+ and CD4+ T cells were isolated negatively. With random hexamers, about 0.5 to 1 ug RNA was reverse transcribed. An immunoSEQ multiplex PCR amplified TCR beta CDR3 over 54 Vbeta and 13 Jbeta. TCRdb fed the immunoSEQ multiplex PCR reads into MiXCR, producing one record per CDR3 protein. In the table there are a few hundred thousand distinct CDR3 sequences, 85% to 95% of which are singletons. Trimming took off 1 base at V and 6 bases at J, with 10 bases between the two ends. There are 13 residues in the CDR3. Germline values: CDR1 LGHDT, CDR2 YNNKEL (reference sequence).

The chain carries TRBV3-1 and TRBJ2-7; no clear D. Sequenced sample: CD4+ T cells from PBMCs. This TCR was sampled from a human donor with multiple sclerosis. The DNA of the CDR3 is TGTGCCAGCAGCCAAGGGGCTAGTTCCGAGCAGTACTTC. Its protein product is CASSQGASSEQYF.